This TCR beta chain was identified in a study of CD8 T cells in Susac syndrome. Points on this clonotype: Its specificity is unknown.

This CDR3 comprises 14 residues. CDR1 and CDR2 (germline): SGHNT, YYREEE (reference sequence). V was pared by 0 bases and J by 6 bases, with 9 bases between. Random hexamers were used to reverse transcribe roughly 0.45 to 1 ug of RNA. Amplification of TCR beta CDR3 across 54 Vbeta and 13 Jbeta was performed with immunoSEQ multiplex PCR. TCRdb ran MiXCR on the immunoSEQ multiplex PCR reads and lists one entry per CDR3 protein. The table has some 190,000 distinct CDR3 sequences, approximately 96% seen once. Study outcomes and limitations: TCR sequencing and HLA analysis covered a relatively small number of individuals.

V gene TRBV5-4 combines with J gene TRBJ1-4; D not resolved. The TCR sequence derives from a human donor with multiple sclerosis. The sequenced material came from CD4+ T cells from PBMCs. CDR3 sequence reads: CASSLDSDHEKLFF. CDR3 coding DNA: TGTGCCAGCAGCTTGGACAGTGATCATGAAAAACTGTTTTTT.